The 24 T cell receptor beta chains reported below all come from one sample, sequenced in a study of T cell responses to AZD1222 COVID-19 vaccine. Profiling relied on immunoSEQ multiplex PCR, and the TCRdb table lists in-frame clones only, not all of them. The top ten hold 15% to 20% of the sample, which has 100,000 or so clones, more than 75% seen once. The starting material was peripheral blood, obtained on day 0 of AZD1222 vaccination. These receptor sequences come from an adult in good health.

This clone was detected only once. This chain connects TRBV5-7 to TRBJ1-2, with D maybe TRBD1 (5 bases). TRBV5-7 is known as an ORF, though its function is uncertain. V dropped 4 bases and J dropped 8 bases, with 12 bases sitting between them. CDR3 length: 12 amino acids. The CDR3 DNA sequence: TGTGCCAGCAGCGGAGGGGCGTCGGGCTACACCTTC. This encodes CASSGGASGYTF.

This clone was detected once. V gene TRBV5-4 combines with J gene TRBJ1-2; TRBD1 might be the D (6 bases). The ends were cut back, 4 bases at V and 8 bases at J, with 18 bases in the middle. The CDR3 is made up of 14 amino acids. The germline CDR1 and CDR2 sequences are SGHNT and YYREEE (reference sequence). The CDR3 DNA is TGTGCCAGCAGCCCAAACCGCAGGGGTGGGGGCTACACCTTC. It specifies CASSPNRRGGGYTF.

This chain uses TRBV10-2 with TRBJ1-6, with 8 bases aligning to TRBD1. V gave up 2 bases and J gave up 7 bases; unmatched junction bases: 4. Germline V gene sequence: CDR1 WSHSY, CDR2 SAAADI. This CDR3 comprises 15 residues. CDR3 in DNA: TGCGCCAGCAGTGAGCAGGGGGCGGGAAATTCACCCCTCCACTTT. Translated: CASSEQGAGNSPLHF.

The rearrangement uses TRBV7-8 and TRBJ2-5; D possibly corresponds to TRBD2 (5 bases). The CDR3 loop spans 15 amino acids. Germline V gene lookup returns CDR1 SGHVS and CDR2 FQNEAQ. Trimming shortened V by 2 bases and J by 1 base, and 11 bases separated the two germline ends. The chain's CDR3 is CASSLPLASQETQYF. The CDR3 nucleotides read TGTGCCAGCAGCTTACCGTTAGCGAGCCAAGAGACCCAGTACTTC.

The count of this clone is one. V gene TRBV12-3 or TRBV12-4 combines with J gene TRBJ2-1; no clear D gene. With 6 bases removed from V and 6 bases from J, the gap between germline ends came to 12 bases. There are 13 residues in the CDR3. CDR3 protein: CASSLTGANEQFF. The CDR3 nucleotides are TGTGCCAGCAGCCTAACTGGAGCCAATGAGCAGTTCTTC.

V and J are TRBV5-1 and TRBJ2-2, with TRBD2 identical over 10 bases. Trimming took 2 bases from V and 5 from J; bases not matched to a gene: 6. CDR1 and CDR2 from the germline V gene are SGHRS and YFSETQ. The CDR3 sequence is 16 residues long. CDR3 sequence reads: CASSLASGSLTGELFF. As DNA, the CDR3 is TGCGCCAGCAGCTTAGCTAGCGGGAGCCTTACCGGGGAGCTGTTTTTT. The variable domain in full, with the rest retrieved from reference TRBV5-1 and TRBJ2-2, is KAGVTQTPRYLIKTRGQQVTLSCSPISGHRSVSWYQQTPGQGLQFLFEYFSETQRNKGNFPGRFSGRQFSNSRSEMNVSTLELGDSALYLCASSLASGSLTGELFFGEGSRLTVL.

This chain connects TRBV28 to TRBJ2-6, with D perhaps given as TRBD1 or TRBD2 (5 bases each). Germline assignment: CDR1 MDHEN and CDR2 SYDVKM. Trimming stripped 7 bases from V and 0 bases from J, with 13 bases between. There are 16 residues in the CDR3. The CDR3 DNA reads as TGTGCCAGCACCGCGAGAGGGGTCTCTGGGGCCAACGTCCTGACTTTC. Amino acid sequence: CASTARGVSGANVLTF.

This clone was detected once. The DNA for the CDR3 is TGTGCCAGCAGCAAAGAGACGGGGCTGAACACCGGGGAGCTGTTTTTT. It codes for CASSKETGLNTGELFF. V is TRBV21-1 and J is TRBJ2-2. TRBV21-1 is a pseudogene segment. The CDR3 length is 16 residues.

The chain links TRBV19 to TRBJ1-6, with D possibly being TRBD1 (5 bases). This CDR3 is built from 14 residues. Germline values: CDR1 LNHDA, CDR2 SQIVND (reference sequence). V was shortened by 6 bases and J by 9 bases, with 15 bases between the two germline ends. DNA for the CDR3: TGTGCCAGTAGCTTGGGGGGAGAAGGTTCACCCCTCCACTTT. Its protein product is CASSLGGEGSPLHF.

The chain joins TRBV5-4 to TRBJ2-2, with 9 bases that match TRBD1. V lost 4 bases and J lost 2; bases outside the gene matches: 6. The CDR3 runs to 16 residues. The V gene's germline CDR1 is SGHNT and CDR2 YYREEE (reference sequence). This chain's CDR3 is CASSTGTGRNTGELFF. Written as DNA, the CDR3 is TGTGCCAGCAGCACCGGGACAGGGCGCAACACCGGGGAGCTGTTTTTT.

The chain uses TRBV6-5 and TRBJ1-1; D unclear. From germline, CDR1 is MNHEY and CDR2 SVGAGI. V lost 6 bases to trimming and J lost 4 bases, with 15 bases between them. This CDR3 comprises 14 residues. This chain's CDR3 is CASSRESLGTEAFF. CDR3 bases: TGTGCCAGCAGCCGCGAGAGTTTGGGCACTGAAGCTTTCTTT.

The CDR3 nucleotides are TGTGCCTGGAATCTCGGGACAGGGACGGCAGATACGCAGTATTTT. It specifies CAWNLGTGTADTQYF. V gene TRBV30 combines with J gene TRBJ2-3; 9 bases are shared with TRBD1. The V gene end was trimmed by 4 bases and the J gene end by 4 bases; junction bases not matched to a gene: 9. Germline CDR1 and CDR2: GTSNPN and SVGIG (reference sequence). The CDR3 runs 15 residues.

The chain has TRBV20-1 and TRBJ2-3, with D possibly called TRBD1 or TRBD2 (6 bases each). CDR1 and CDR2 (germline): DFQATT, SNEGSKA (reference sequence). This CDR3 region has 13 residues. With 3 bases removed from V and 4 bases from J, the gap between germline ends came to 11 bases. Here the CDR3 reads CSASGGRADTQYF. In nucleotides, the CDR3 is TGCAGTGCTAGTGGGGGGCGGGCAGATACGCAGTATTTT.

This chain connects TRBV28 to TRBJ1-6; the D gene is possibly TRBD1 (5 bases). V was clipped by 4 bases and J by 6 bases, with 10 bases between them. In germline, CDR1 is MDHEN, CDR2 SYDVKM. The CDR3 length is 14 residues. Here the CDR3 reads CASSYGGFNSPLHF. CDR3 DNA sequence: TGTGCCAGCAGTTACGGGGGATTTAATTCACCCCTCCACTTT.

V gene TRBV7-2 combines with J gene TRBJ2-1; a weak D match, TRBD2 (5 bases). The germline gives CDR1 SGHTA, CDR2 FQGNSA. This CDR3 has 13 residues. V was trimmed by 4 bases and J by 4 bases, leaving 8 bases between them. The CDR3 bases are TGTGCCAGCAGCTCGCAGCGGTACAATGAGCAGTTCTTC. Translation gives CASSSQRYNEQFF.

The table lists this clone with a count of one. The rearrangement links TRBV7-9 to TRBJ1-2; weak D call: TRBD1 (5 bases). The CDR3 extends over 16 amino acids. V lost 5 bases to trimming and J lost 4 bases, with 20 bases between them. CDR1 SEHNR and CDR2 FQNEAQ come from the germline V gene (reference sequence). The CDR3 DNA reads TGTGCCAGCAGCCCCGCAGGGAGTAATGTCATCTATGGCTACACCTTC. Its translation is CASSPAGSNVIYGYTF.

This clone has just a few counts. V gene TRBV4-1 combines with J gene TRBJ2-1; possibly TRBD2 for D (5 bases). In germline, CDR1 is MGHRA, CDR2 YSYEKL. The CDR3 totals 15 residues. V was pared by 4 bases and J by 10 bases, with 20 bases between. The CDR3 DNA reads TGCGCCAGCAGCCCCCTGGGCCTCGGGGAAGAGGAGCAGTTCTTC. Translated: CASSPLGLGEEEQFF.

This chain joins TRBV7-8 and TRBJ1-5; D remains unclear. The V gene's germline CDR1 is SGHVS and CDR2 FQNEAQ. The CDR3 is 15 residues long. Trimming removed 4 bases from V and 0 bases from J, with 10 bases in between. CDR3 sequence reads: CASSSGPDSNQPQHF. CDR3 nucleotide sequence: TGTGCCAGCAGCTCCGGACCGGATAGCAATCAGCCCCAGCATTTT.

J is TRBJ2-2 and V is TRBV6-5, with D unclear. With 5 bases removed from V and 10 bases from J, the gap between germline ends came to 14 bases. This CDR3 is built from 13 residues. Germline CDR1 is MNHEY and CDR2 is SVGAGI. The CDR3 sequence is CASSTLTAEELFF. For the CDR3, the DNA is TGTGCCAGCAGTACCCTTACAGCCGAGGAGCTGTTTTTT.

As DNA, the CDR3 is TGTGCCAGCAGCCAGAATAATGAAAAACTGTTTTTT. Amino acids: CASSQNNEKLFF. V is TRBV7-8 and J is TRBJ1-4; the D is unclear. The CDR3 is 12 residues long. Germline V gives CDR1 SGHVS, CDR2 FQNEAQ. V gave up 5 bases and J gave up 4 bases, with 5 bases separating them. Full variable domain (outside the CDR3, taken from reference TRBV7-8 and TRBJ1-4): GAGVSQSPRYKVAKRGQDVALRCDPISGHVSLFWYQQALGQGPEFLTYFQNEAQLDKSGLPSDRFFAERPEGSVSTLKIQRTQQEDSAVYLCASSQNNEKLFFGSGTQLSVL.

This chain links TRBV5-4 with TRBJ1-2; TRBD1 matches at 11 bases. The CDR3 has 16 residues. Losses at the gene ends were 3 bases for V and 4 bases for J; bases not matched to a gene: 8. From germline, CDR1 is SGHNT and CDR2 YYREEE (reference sequence). The CDR3 sequence: CASSYGQGAAGYGYTF. The DNA of the CDR3 is TGTGCCAGCAGCTACGGACAGGGGGCGGCGGGCTATGGCTACACCTTC.

The rearrangement links TRBV6-4 to TRBJ2-3, with a possible D match to TRBD2 (6 bases). The germline V and J ends were trimmed by 4 bases and 1 base, with 18 bases remaining between them. CDR1 and CDR2 from the germline V gene are MRHNA and SNTAGT. This CDR3 contains 17 residues. DNA for the CDR3: TGTGCCAGCAGTGCTTCGGGGGACCGGTATCGCACAGATACGCAGTATTTT. It yields the protein CASSASGDRYRTDTQYF.

V is TRBV6-1 and J is TRBJ2-5, with 8 bases fitting TRBD1. The germline V gene encodes CDR1 MNHNS and CDR2 SASEGT. The CDR3 covers 15 residues. The trim removed 1 base at V and 4 bases at J, leaving 5 bases unmatched. In nucleotides, the CDR3 is TGTGCCAGCAGTGAAGACCCGGACAGGGTAGAGACCCAGTACTTC. Protein: CASSEDPDRVETQYF.

The J gene is TRBJ2-7, the V gene TRBV5-1, with 9 bases aligning to TRBD1. Unmatched junction bases numbered 3, after V lost 3 bases and J lost 2 bases. Per germline, CDR1 SGHRS and CDR2 YFSETQ. The CDR3 is made up of 14 amino acids. CDR3 amino acids: CASSSRQGAYEQYF. The CDR3 DNA reads TGCGCCAGCAGCTCTCGACAGGGGGCCTACGAGCAGTACTTC.